This TCR beta chain originates from a study of blood T cell repertoires in COVID-19. Study-level information: Sources were T cells, B-cell-depleted T cells, or PBMCs; the material itself was cDNA or gDNA.

In the original workflow: Cell counts per sample came from amplifying reference gene primers. Only in-frame clones appear in the TCRdb table, and some are missing; sequencing was by immunoSEQ multiplex PCR. V and J calls and clone size come straight from that table; D and trimming were deduced from the DNA. Here the sample spans about 72,000 clones, 65% to 90% being singletons. Sequenced material: peripheral blood. This clonotype was sampled from a man between 65 and 85 years old with active or convalescent COVID-19.

CDR3 protein: CASSLSGNTIYF. In DNA form, the CDR3 reads TGTGCCAGTAGTCTCTCTGGAAACACCATATATTTT. The gene calls are TRBV19 and TRBJ1-3; no clear D. This CDR3 region has 12 residues. In germline, CDR1 is LNHDA, CDR2 SQIVND (reference sequence). Deletions cut 5 bases from V and 0 bases from J, with 2 bases between.